These T cell receptor beta chains were read from a single sample in a study of T-cell reconstitution after alpha-beta-depleted transplantation in children. TCRdb re-called the PCR reads with MiXCR, one entry per CDR3 protein. The sample has approximately 980,000 distinct CDR3 sequences; roughly 29% are singletons. Sequenced material: PBMCs, mostly from graft donor cells, taken 360 days after TCRalphabeta/CD19-depleted stem cell transplant. The source of these receptors is a boy in the first two years of life who had a stem cell transplant for SCID, so the T cells may come from the graft donor. CDR3s include the opening cysteine and the closing phenylalanine or tryptophan. D genes are given only for firm matches. The size field is filled for only some rows; it gives once, few, many or a size class.

cdr3_nt: TGCGCCAGCAGCGTGGACAGGGGGCTGAGCGAGCAGTACTTC
cdr3_aa: CASSVDRGLSEQYF
clone_size: once
cdr3_length: 14
j_call: TRBJ2-7
d_call: TRBD1
v_call: TRBV5-1

cdr3_nt: TGTGCCACCAGCAGAGATAAGGGGTCGAACACTGAAGCTTTCTTT
cdr3_aa: CATSRDKGSNTEAFF
clone_size: few
cdr3_length: 15
j_call: TRBJ1-1
d_call: NA
v_call: TRBV15

cdr3_nt: TGTGCCAGCCTTGGTCCGGGACTTCAGCAGACCCAGTACTTC
cdr3_aa: CASLGPGLQQTQYF
clone_size: few
cdr3_length: 14
j_call: TRBJ2-5
d_call: NA
v_call: TRBV12-3/TRBV12-4

cdr3_nt: TGCGCCAGCAGCTTGTGGGGCGGGACTACGGAGGAGCAGTTCTTC
cdr3_aa: CASSLWGGTTEEQFF
clone_size: few
cdr3_length: 15
j_call: TRBJ2-1
d_call: TRBD2
v_call: TRBV5-1

cdr3_nt: TGTGCCAGCAGTTTCGGGAACGGGGGGCAGAATGAGCAGTTCTTC
cdr3_aa: CASSFGNGGQNEQFF
clone_size: few
cdr3_length: 15
j_call: TRBJ2-1
d_call: NA
v_call: TRBV12-3/TRBV12-4

cdr3_nt: TGTGCCAGCAGCTTAAGCAGGCAGCCAAGCTACGAGCAGTACTTC
cdr3_aa: CASSLSRQPSYEQYF
clone_size: few
cdr3_length: 15
j_call: TRBJ2-7
d_call: NA
v_call: TRBV7-9

cdr3_nt: TGTGCCCTCTCCCGGGACAGGGACTCCCACCCCTCTGGAAACACCGTATATTTT
cdr3_aa: CALSRDRDSHPSGNTVYF
clone_size: NA
cdr3_length: 18
j_call: TRBJ1-3
d_call: TRBD1
v_call: TRBV10-3

cdr3_nt: TGTGCCAGCAGTTCTTGGGGGGTCGGAGCTTTCTTT
cdr3_aa: CASSSWGVGAFF
clone_size: NA
cdr3_length: 12
j_call: TRBJ1-1
d_call: NA
v_call: TRBV12-3/TRBV12-4

cdr3_nt: TGTGCCAGCAGTTTAGTGGGGCCAGGGGGTGAAAAACTGTTTTTT
cdr3_aa: CASSLVGPGGEKLFF
clone_size: NA
cdr3_length: 15
j_call: TRBJ1-4
d_call: TRBD1
v_call: TRBV12-3/TRBV12-4

cdr3_nt: TGTGCCAGCAGCTCCGGACAGGGGGTTTACTATGGCTACACCTTC
cdr3_aa: CASSSGQGVYYGYTF
clone_size: NA
cdr3_length: 15
j_call: TRBJ1-2
d_call: TRBD1
v_call: TRBV11-2

cdr3_nt: TGCAGTGCTAGGAGAACAGACACAGATACGCAGTATTTT
cdr3_aa: CSARRTDTDTQYF
clone_size: NA
cdr3_length: 13
j_call: TRBJ2-3
d_call: NA
v_call: TRBV20-1

cdr3_nt: TGTGCCAGCAGGAGCGACAGGGCCCGCGAGCAGTACTTC
cdr3_aa: CASRSDRAREQYF
clone_size: few
cdr3_length: 13
j_call: TRBJ2-7
d_call: TRBD1
v_call: TRBV12-3/TRBV12-4

cdr3_nt: TGTGCCAGCAGTAGGACAGGTCCTGAGGGAAAACTGTTTTTT
cdr3_aa: CASSRTGPEGKLFF
clone_size: NA
cdr3_length: 14
j_call: TRBJ1-4
d_call: TRBD1
v_call: TRBV2

cdr3_nt: TGTGCCAGCAGTTTCGGAGGGAACGAGCAGTACTTC
cdr3_aa: CASSFGGNEQYF
clone_size: many
cdr3_length: 12
j_call: TRBJ2-7
d_call: NA
v_call: TRBV12-3/TRBV12-4

cdr3_nt: TGTGCCAGTAGTATTGTCCCGGGGGTCTACGAGCAGTACTTC
cdr3_aa: CASSIVPGVYEQYF
clone_size: NA
cdr3_length: 14
j_call: TRBJ2-7
d_call: NA
v_call: TRBV19

cdr3_nt: TGTGCCAGCAGCCGTGACCATGGCAATCAGCCCCAGCATTTT
cdr3_aa: CASSRDHGNQPQHF
clone_size: NA
cdr3_length: 14
j_call: TRBJ1-5
d_call: NA
v_call: TRBV12-3/TRBV12-4

cdr3_nt: TGTGCCATCAGTGAGTCGGGGACAGGACAAGGCTACACCTTC
cdr3_aa: CAISESGTGQGYTF
clone_size: NA
cdr3_length: 14
j_call: TRBJ1-2
d_call: TRBD1
v_call: TRBV10-3

cdr3_nt: TGTGCCAGCAGCTTAGACTGGGCCGGGGAGCTGTTTTTT
cdr3_aa: CASSLDWAGELFF
clone_size: many
cdr3_length: 13
j_call: TRBJ2-2
d_call: NA
v_call: TRBV11-3

cdr3_nt: TGTGCCAGCAGTTTATGGCAGGGGTCCGGCTACACCTTC
cdr3_aa: CASSLWQGSGYTF
clone_size: NA
cdr3_length: 13
j_call: TRBJ1-2
d_call: NA
v_call: TRBV12-3/TRBV12-4

cdr3_nt: TGTGCCAGCAGCCTCTTGCCTCTGACCCAGTACTTC
cdr3_aa: CASSLLPLTQYF
clone_size: NA
cdr3_length: 12
j_call: TRBJ2-5
d_call: NA
v_call: TRBV7-2

cdr3_nt: TGTGCCAGCAGCTTAGCCCGACTAGCGGGAAACACAGATACGCAGTATTTT
cdr3_aa: CASSLARLAGNTDTQYF
clone_size: NA
cdr3_length: 17
j_call: TRBJ2-3
d_call: TRBD2
v_call: TRBV11-2

cdr3_nt: TGCGCCAGCAGCCAATCGATTGGTCCTCAGCCCCAGCATTTT
cdr3_aa: CASSQSIGPQPQHF
clone_size: NA
cdr3_length: 14
j_call: TRBJ1-5
d_call: NA
v_call: TRBV4-1

cdr3_nt: TGTGCCAGCAGTTTAAGGGACAGGGGTCGCGTATTTCTGAATGAGCAGTTCTTC
cdr3_aa: CASSLRDRGRVFLNEQFF
clone_size: NA
cdr3_length: 18
j_call: TRBJ2-1
d_call: TRBD1
v_call: TRBV12-3/TRBV12-4

cdr3_nt: TGCAGTGCTCTAAGGAGGGGGCGATTAGAAAAACTGTTTTTT
cdr3_aa: CSALRRGRLEKLFF
clone_size: NA
cdr3_length: 14
j_call: TRBJ1-4
d_call: TRBD1
v_call: TRBV20-1

cdr3_nt: TGTGCCAGCAGCGCAAGAGGGGCCAACGTCCTGACTTTC
cdr3_aa: CASSARGANVLTF
clone_size: NA
cdr3_length: 13
j_call: TRBJ2-6
d_call: NA
v_call: TRBV7-2

cdr3_nt: TGCGCCAGCAGCCAAGATCAGTTAGAGGCCTATGGCTACACCTTC
cdr3_aa: CASSQDQLEAYGYTF
clone_size: few
cdr3_length: 15
j_call: TRBJ1-2
d_call: NA
v_call: TRBV4-1